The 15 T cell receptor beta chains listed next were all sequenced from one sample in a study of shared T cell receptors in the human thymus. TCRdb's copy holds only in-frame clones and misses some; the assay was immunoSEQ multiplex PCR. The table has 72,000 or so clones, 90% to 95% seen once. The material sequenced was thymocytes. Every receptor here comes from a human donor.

The CDR3, as DNA: TGCGCCAGCAGCTCGGCCGGGACAGGGCCACCCTTCCCTCCCTACAATGAGCAGTTCTTC. Encoded protein: CASSSAGTGPPFPPYNEQFF. The gene calls are TRBV5-1 and TRBJ2-1, with TRBD1 identical over 9 bases. After removal of 3 bases from V and 2 bases from J, the junction contained 18 bases not matched to a gene. The CDR3 covers 20 residues. From germline, CDR1 is SGHRS and CDR2 YFSETQ.

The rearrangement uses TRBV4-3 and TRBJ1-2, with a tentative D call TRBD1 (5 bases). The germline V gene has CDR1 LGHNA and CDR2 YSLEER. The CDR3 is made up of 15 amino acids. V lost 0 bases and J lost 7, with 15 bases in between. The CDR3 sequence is CASSQDLPGLAGYTF. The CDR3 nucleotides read TGCGCCAGCAGCCAAGATTTACCAGGGTTGGCTGGCTACACCTTC.

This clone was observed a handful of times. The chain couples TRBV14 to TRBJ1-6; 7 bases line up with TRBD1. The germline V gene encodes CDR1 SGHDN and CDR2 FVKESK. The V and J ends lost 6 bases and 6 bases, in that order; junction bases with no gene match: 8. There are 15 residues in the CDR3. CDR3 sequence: CASREKGALNSPLHF. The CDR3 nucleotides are TGTGCCAGCAGAGAGAAGGGGGCACTTAATTCACCCCTCCACTTT.

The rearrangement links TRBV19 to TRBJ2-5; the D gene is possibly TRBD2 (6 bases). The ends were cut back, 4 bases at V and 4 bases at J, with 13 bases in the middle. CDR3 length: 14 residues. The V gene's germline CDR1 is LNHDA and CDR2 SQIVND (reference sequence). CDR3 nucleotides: TGTGCCAGTAGTAAGTTCGGGGGTGGAGAGACCCAGTACTTC. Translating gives CASSKFGGGETQYF.

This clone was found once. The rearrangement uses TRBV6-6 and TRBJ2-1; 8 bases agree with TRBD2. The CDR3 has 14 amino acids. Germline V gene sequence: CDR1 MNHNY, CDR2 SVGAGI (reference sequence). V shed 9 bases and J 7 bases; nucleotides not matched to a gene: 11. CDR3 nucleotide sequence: TGTGCCAGTGGGAGGGGTAGCGGGATTAATGAGCAGTTCTTC. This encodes CASGRGSGINEQFF.

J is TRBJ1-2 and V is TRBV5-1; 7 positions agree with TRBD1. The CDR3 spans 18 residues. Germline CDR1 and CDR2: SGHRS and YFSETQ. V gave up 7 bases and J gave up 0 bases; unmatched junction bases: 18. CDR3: CASRRFRDRCQSNYGYTF. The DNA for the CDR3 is TGCGCCAGCCGCAGGTTTCGGGACAGATGCCAATCTAACTATGGCTACACCTTC.

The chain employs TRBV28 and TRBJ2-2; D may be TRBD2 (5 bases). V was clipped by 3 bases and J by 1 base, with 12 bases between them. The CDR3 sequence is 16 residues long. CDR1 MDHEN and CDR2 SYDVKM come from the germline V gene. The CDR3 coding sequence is TGTGCCAGCAGTTTTAGGAGGTGGTTGAACACCGGGGAGCTGTTTTTT. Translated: CASSFRRWLNTGELFF.

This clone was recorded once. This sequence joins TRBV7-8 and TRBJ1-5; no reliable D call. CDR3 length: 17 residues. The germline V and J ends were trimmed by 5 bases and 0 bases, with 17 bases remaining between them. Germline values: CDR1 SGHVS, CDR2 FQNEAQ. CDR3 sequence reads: CASSPRRGTSSNQPQHF. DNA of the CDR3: TGTGCCAGCAGCCCGCGGCGGGGAACAAGTAGCAATCAGCCCCAGCATTTT.

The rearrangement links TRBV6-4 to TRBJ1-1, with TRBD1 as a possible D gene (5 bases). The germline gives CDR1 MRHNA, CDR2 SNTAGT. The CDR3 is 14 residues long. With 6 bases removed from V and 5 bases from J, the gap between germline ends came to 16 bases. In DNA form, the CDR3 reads TGTGCCAGCAGCCAAAACCCGGGGGGAACTGAAGCTTTCTTT. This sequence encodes CASSQNPGGTEAFF.

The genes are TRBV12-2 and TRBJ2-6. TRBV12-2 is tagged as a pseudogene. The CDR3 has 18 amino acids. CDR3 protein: CASRSGFSTQSRANVLTF. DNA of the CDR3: TGTGCAAGTCGCTCGGGCTTCTCCACACAAAGTCGGGCCAACGTCCTGACTTTC.

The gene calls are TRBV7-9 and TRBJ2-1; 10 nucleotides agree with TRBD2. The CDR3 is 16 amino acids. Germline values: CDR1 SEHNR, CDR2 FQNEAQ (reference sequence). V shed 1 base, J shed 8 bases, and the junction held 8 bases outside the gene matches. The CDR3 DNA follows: TGTGCCAGCAGCTTAGACAGGAGCGGGGGGGCCGATGAGCAGTTCTTC. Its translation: CASSLDRSGGADEQFF.

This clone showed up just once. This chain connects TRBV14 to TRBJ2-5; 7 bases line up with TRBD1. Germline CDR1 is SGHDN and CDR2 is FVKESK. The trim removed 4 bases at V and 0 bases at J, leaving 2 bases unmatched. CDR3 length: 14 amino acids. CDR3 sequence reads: CASSPGQYQETQYF. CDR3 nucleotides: TGTGCCAGCAGCCCGGGACAGTACCAAGAGACCCAGTACTTC. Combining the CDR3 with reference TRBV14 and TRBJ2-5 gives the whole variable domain EAGVTQFPSHSVIEKGQTVTLRCDPISGHDNLYWYRRVMGKEIKFLLHFVKESKQDESGMPNNRFLAERTGGTYSTLKVQPAELEDSGVYFCASSPGQYQETQYFGPGTRLLVL.

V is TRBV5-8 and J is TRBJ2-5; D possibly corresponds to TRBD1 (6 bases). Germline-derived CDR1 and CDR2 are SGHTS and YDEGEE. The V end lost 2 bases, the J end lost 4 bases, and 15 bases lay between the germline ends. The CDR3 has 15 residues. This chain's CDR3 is CASSLGQPPRETQYF. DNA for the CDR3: TGTGCCAGCAGCTTAGGACAGCCCCCAAGAGAGACCCAGTACTTC.

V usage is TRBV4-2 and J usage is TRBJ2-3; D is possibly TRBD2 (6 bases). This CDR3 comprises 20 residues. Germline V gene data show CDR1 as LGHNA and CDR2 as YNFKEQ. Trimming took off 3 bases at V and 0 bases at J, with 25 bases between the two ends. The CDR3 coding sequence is TGTGCCAGCAGCCACGAGGACTACCGCCAACCACCTGATAGCACAGATACGCAGTATTTT. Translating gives CASSHEDYRQPPDSTDTQYF.

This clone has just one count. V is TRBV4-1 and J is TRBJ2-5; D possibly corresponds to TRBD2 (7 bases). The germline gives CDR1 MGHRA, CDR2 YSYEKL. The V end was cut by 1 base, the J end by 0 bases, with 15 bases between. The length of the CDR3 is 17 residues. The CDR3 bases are TGCGCCAGCAGCCAAGTTTGGGAGGGGGGGAACCAAGAGACCCAGTACTTC. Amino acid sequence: CASSQVWEGGNQETQYF.